This TCR beta chain was identified in a study of early T cells in non-severe SARS-CoV-2 infection. As for the study in general: Whole-blood bulk RNA, unsorted, was sequenced, and chains were unpaired.

TCRdb redid the calling of the 5' RACE reads with MiXCR, one entry per CDR3 protein. This sample carries about 94,000 distinct CDR3 sequences, about 13% of them seen once, and the ten largest clones take 2% to 2.5%. With 5 bases removed from V and 3 bases from J, the gap between germline ends came to 14 bases. This CDR3 has 14 amino acids. This clonotype has ten or more counts. Material: whole blood. The genes are TRBV12-3 or TRBV12-4 and TRBJ2-7, with TRBD2 as a possible D gene (5 bases). This receptor was obtained from an adult who was a healthcare worker with PCR-confirmed SARS-CoV-2 infection or an uninfected control (not recorded which). The CDR3 loop is CASSQKGSFYEQYF. DNA for the CDR3: TGTGCCAGCAGTCAAAAAGGGAGTTTCTACGAGCAGTACTTC.